The entry that follows covers one TCR beta chain sequence. This clonotype has ten or more counts. What this receptor recognizes is not known. Base qualities are missing; no much larger clone stands one base away. The sample is drawn from a study of human T cells and chemical hapten exposure (dated by TCRdb to about 2021). Background for the entire study: For sensitization, 2% DPC in acetone was applied to a 2 cm by 2 cm area of upper inner arm skin. Throughout the study period of 20 to 25 weeks, patients also received therapeutic DPC doses to the scalp every week. Patch testing on the upper back used Finn chambers containing 0.01% DPC, with scoring done after 6 days according to International Contact Dermatitis Research Group standards. The mostly female patient cohort included alopecia areata with under or over 50% scalp involvement, alopecia totalis and alopecia universalis. Libraries were pooled for sequencing, and per-sample TCR yields varied mainly because of small differences in library volumes within the pool. The study tracked peripheral blood TCR repertoire changes in vivo during primary and secondary sensitization to the hapten diphenylcyclopropenone (DPC) in alopecia patients. Blood samples were taken from patients before sensitization (week 0) and then at 2, 6 and about 24 weeks after DPC sensitization. About 27 alopecia patients gave blood for TCR sequencing at one to four time points (pre-sensitization, 2, 6 and 24 weeks). What the study reported, not specific to this receptor: Because every patient had alopecia, a presumed autoimmune disease, the patients' immune response might differ from that of healthy individuals. Patch test score was positively correlated with the number of PT1 expanded TCRs, with significance at thresholds 8, 16 and 32 but not at 4. After repeated subsampling, the strength of the expansion versus patch-test correlation and the threshold at which it became significant changed. Significantly more large CDR3 similarity clusters were formed by expanded TCRs than by pre-sensitization or healthy control sets, consistent with antigen-driven responses. DPC sensitization did not change the number of TCRs with a frequency above 1 in 1000, and there was no evidence of changes in global repertoire structure.

This sample's time point label indicates: patch test 1, 2 weeks after DPC sensitization. The treatment or condition label corresponds to: therapeutic diphenylcyclopropenone sensitization with weekly scalp DPC. Blood at each patch-test visit was drawn before the patch test was applied. Patients were considered eligible if aged 18 to 70, diagnosed with alopecia and deemed suitable for DPC therapy, and patients were excluded if pregnant. Unfractionated whole blood was collected in Tempus Blood RNA tubes, and total RNA was extracted from that blood. The library was produced with RACE. The listed sequencing device is NextSeq 500. During library preparation, unique molecular identifiers were attached to individual cDNA molecules so that TCRs could be counted in a quantitative, reproducible way. Each blood RNA sample was used to sequence both TCR alpha and TCR beta chains. In the source study's methods: The median number of TCRs per sample was some 100,000, ranging from about 20,000 to 700,000. V, J and CDR3 annotation of the TCR reads was carried out using the Decombinator software suite. To make PS versus PT1 abundance plots, every sample was subsampled to the same number of TCRs (28,000). TCRs were defined as expanded if absent before sensitization and observed at least eight times at the 2-week time point. TCRdb itself trimmed the public reads at Q25 with fastp, ran MiXCR and retained productive beta chains. Every distinct CDR3 protein forms one entry, paired with its most common genes and DNA. For this entry, the V and J calls and clone size follow TCRdb and not the study's own pipeline. This sample has 150,000 to 200,000 distinct CDR3 sequences in its table, and roughly 14% of those were observed once. The ten largest account for 1.5% to 2% of the sample.

The CDR3 covers 16 residues, taking in both the cysteine and the phenylalanine. The CDR3 DNA has 48 bases and is translated from base 1. Reading the germline V gene gives CDR1 LGHNA and CDR2 YSLEER. V was cut back by 5 bases and J by 6 bases, leaving a gap of 21 bases between them. The clonotype was recovered from a woman aged 25 to 45 with alopecia areata. Some clones in this sample may be carry-over from other donors' samples. Recombination linked TRBV4-3 to TRBJ2-3; no D gene can be assigned with confidence. The sequenced sample was whole blood, obtained in connection with sensitization to the hapten diphenylcyclopropenone (DPC). CDR3 loop: CASSVVVGEARDTQYF. At the DNA level, the sequence is TGCGCCAGCAGCGTGGTGGTCGGAGAAGCCCGGGATACGCAGTATTTT.